This T cell receptor beta chain came from a study of response to subunit inactivated influenza vaccine (dated by TCRdb to the late 2010s). Context from the whole study: To follow how T cells responded to a trivalent subunit inactivated influenza vaccine, the researchers relied on deep quantitative profiling of the T cell receptor repertoire. Study-wide conclusions, independent of this receptor: According to the authors, only a limited number of new T cells may be recruited by each seasonal influenza vaccination.

Library preparation used RT-PCR. Instrument used: Illumina HiSeq 2500. TCRdb reprocessed the public reads (quality trimming at Q25 with fastp, clone calling with MiXCR) and kept in-frame beta chains. Records with the same CDR3 protein are collapsed into one entry carrying the most frequent genes and DNA. The table for this sample lists about 190,000 distinct CDR3 sequences; 13% to 15% of them were counted only once. Together, the top ten hold about 25% of the sample. This clonotype was found a few times. The antigen it recognizes is unknown. Per-base quality was not reported, and no clone a single base away is much larger than it. The V and J ends are trimmed by 0 bases and 0 bases, leaving 9 bases between them. The CDR3 contains 14 residues, cysteine and phenylalanine counted. The sequence is cut down to CDR3 DNA, 42 bases in frame from base 1. The germline V gene (reference sequence) yields DFQATT for CDR1 and SNEGSKA for CDR2.

The chain couples TRBV20-1 to TRBJ2-7; no D gene can be assigned with confidence. This TCR derives from a man aged 50-60 years who received an inactivated influenza vaccine. Donor details come from another sample of the same person, matched by shared clones. Sequencing was performed on CD8+ T cells sorted from PBMCs, taken around 5 days after vaccination. This receptor has the CDR3 CSARDRLHSYEQYF. The bases are TGCAGTGCTAGAGATCGCCTCCACTCCTACGAGCAGTACTTC.